This TCR beta chain was observed in a study of T cells after yellow fever vaccination. The CDR3 sequence is 13 residues long. On this clonotype: A much more abundant neighbour one base away suggests this may be a read error.

TCRdb called the 5' RACE reads again in MiXCR, with one record for every CDR3 protein. The top ten clones hold 19% of a sample with more than 300,000 distinct CDR3 sequences, 3.5% to 4.5% of them seen once. This specimen was PBMCs, taken 15 days after the yellow fever booster vaccination. This receptor was identified in a man aged 18 to 29 who received the YFV17D yellow fever vaccine. The chain uses TRBV12-3 or TRBV12-4 and TRBJ1-3, with D uncertain. The CDR3 DNA follows: TGTGCCAGCGCCCGGGGAGGAGGAAACACCTTATATTTT. It encodes CASARGGGNTLYF.